The T cell receptor beta chain under discussion was sequenced for a study of blood T cell repertoires in COVID-19. In the study overall: Acute and convalescent COVID-19 samples came from the United States, Italy and Spain. The cDNA or gDNA used as material had been derived from T cells, B-cell-depleted T cells, or PBMCs.

The CDR3 runs 17 residues. V lost 5 bases and J 0 bases, leaving 17 bases between the germline ends. In germline, CDR1 is MNHNY, CDR2 SVGAGI (reference sequence). Per the original data handling: How many nucleated cells were present was estimated from reference gene primer amplification. Sequencing used immunoSEQ multiplex PCR; TCRdb keeps in-frame clones, though not all of them. The V and J calls and clone size were taken over from that table, and D and trimming were inferred from the DNA. Of under 90,000 clones listed, 87% are singletons. This TCR was sampled from a man between 60 and 70 years old with acute or convalescent COVID-19. Sequenced sample: peripheral blood. The V and J genes are TRBV6-6 and TRBJ1-5; D gene unclear. CDR3 DNA sequence: TGTGCCAGCAGTCGATCGACACCCTGGTATAGCAATCAGCCCCAGCATTTT. Protein product: CASSRSTPWYSNQPQHF.